This T cell receptor beta chain was recorded in a study of shared clonotypes between healthy human individuals. Overall study context: Each donor had three CD4 naive, three CD4 memory, two CD8 naive and one CD8 memory plate.

Study-wide points: Naive subsets, compared against memory subsets, generally had larger estimated richness values.

The CDR3 loop spans 15 amino acids. Clones were read by immunoSEQ multiplex PCR, and TCRdb kept only the in-frame ones, dropping some. The sample lists about 2,200,000 clones; approximately 94% were seen once. As to this clone: No antigen is known for it.

The naive CD8 fraction comprised CD45RO-negative cells positively selected for CCR7 and excluded terminally differentiated effector memory CD45RA+ cells. Donors were healthy HIV-negative adults without recent acute infections or vaccinations. V is TRBV21-1 and J is TRBJ1-2. TRBV21-1 counts as a pseudogene. The material sequenced was naive CD8+ T cells from PBMCs. The sequence derives from a young man in good health. Some clones in this sample may be carry-over from other donors' samples. This chain's CDR3 is CASSTGILCLSGYTF. Written as DNA, the CDR3 is TGTGCCAGCAGCACCGGGATCCTATGCCTTAGTGGCTACACCTTC.